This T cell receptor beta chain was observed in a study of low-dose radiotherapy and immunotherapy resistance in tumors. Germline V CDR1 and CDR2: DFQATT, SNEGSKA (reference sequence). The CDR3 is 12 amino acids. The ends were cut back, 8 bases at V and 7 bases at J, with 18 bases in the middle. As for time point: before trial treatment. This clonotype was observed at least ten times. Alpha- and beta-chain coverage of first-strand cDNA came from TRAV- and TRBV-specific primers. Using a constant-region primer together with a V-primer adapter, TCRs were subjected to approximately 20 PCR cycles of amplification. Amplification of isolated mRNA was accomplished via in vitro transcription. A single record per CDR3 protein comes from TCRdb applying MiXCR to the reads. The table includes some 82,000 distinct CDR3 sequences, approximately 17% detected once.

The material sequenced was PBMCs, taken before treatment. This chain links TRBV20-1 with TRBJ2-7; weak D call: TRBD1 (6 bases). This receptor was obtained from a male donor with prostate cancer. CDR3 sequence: CSTTTIGQEQYF. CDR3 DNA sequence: TGCAGTACTACTACGATTGGACAGGAGCAGTACTTC.